The 27 T cell receptor beta chains below all came from one sample that was sequenced in a study of shared clonotypes between healthy human individuals. Naive CD8 populations comprised CD45RO-negative cells positively selected for CCR7, excluding terminally differentiated effector memory CD45RA+ cells. Sequencing was performed with immunoSEQ multiplex PCR; in TCRdb, only in-frame clones are kept and a portion is missing. The table has some 740,000 clones, around 92% seen once. Sequencing was done on a sample of naive CD8+ T cells sorted from blood. These receptors were obtained from a man in his thirties or forties in good health.

This clone is a singleton in its sample. Other DNA sequences in this specimen translate into the identical CDR3. V usage is TRBV29-1 and J usage is TRBJ2-1, with TRBD2 matching over 13 bases. Germline V gives CDR1 SQVTM, CDR2 ANQGSEA. The CDR3 consists of 14 residues. The V segment lost 4 bases and the J segment 5 bases; nucleotides outside the gene matches: 2. The CDR3 nucleotides read TGCAGCGTTGGGGGACTAGCGGGGAACAATGAGCAGTTCTTC. Translated, it gives CSVGGLAGNNEQFF.

This chain uses TRBV19 with TRBJ1-1; the D gene is possibly TRBD1 (5 bases). V gave up 9 bases and J gave up 0 bases, with 14 bases separating them. CDR3 size: 14 residues. Germline assignment: CDR1 LNHDA and CDR2 SQIVND (reference sequence). The CDR3 loop reads CASRAGTMNTEAFF. The CDR3 DNA follows: TGTGCCAGCCGGGCAGGGACCATGAACACTGAAGCTTTCTTT.

The sample holds one count of this clone. V gene TRBV5-1 combines with J gene TRBJ2-3; no clear D gene. Germline V gene lookup returns CDR1 SGHRS and CDR2 YFSETQ. CDR3 size: 16 residues. V dropped 4 bases and J dropped 2 bases, with 17 bases sitting between them. CDR3 coding DNA: TGCGCCAGCAGCCAGTCCGGGCGTAGGGACACAGATACGCAGTATTTT. It yields the protein CASSQSGRRDTDTQYF.

The V and J genes are TRBV6-5 and TRBJ1-5, with D possibly being TRBD1 (6 bases). In germline, CDR1 is MNHEY, CDR2 SVGAGI. CDR3 length equals 14 residues. The V end lost 5 bases, the J end lost 5 bases, and 13 bases lay between the germline ends. The CDR3 sequence is CASSITGNHQPQHF. The CDR3 nucleotides read TGTGCCAGCAGTATTACAGGGAATCATCAGCCCCAGCATTTT.

In this sample, this clone turned up a few times. The chain is built from TRBV21-1 and TRBJ1-1. TRBV21-1 is reported as a pseudogene. CDR3 length: 15 amino acids. The chain's CDR3 is CASSPAGGTTSEAFF. For the CDR3, the DNA is TGTGCCAGCAGCCCGGCGGGGGGCACTACGTCTGAAGCTTTCTTT.

The chain links TRBV6-1 to TRBJ2-6; 9 nucleotides line up with TRBD1. This CDR3 is 19 amino acids long. The V segment lost 0 bases and the J segment 0 bases; nucleotides outside the gene matches: 6. CDR1 and CDR2 (germline): MNHNS, SASEGT. The DNA for the CDR3 is TGTGCCAGCAGTGAAGCGAGGACAGGGGTACTCTCTGGGGCCAACGTCCTGACTTTC. It specifies CASSEARTGVLSGANVLTF.

About this clone itself: The same CDR3 also results from other DNA sequences found in this sample. J is TRBJ2-5 and V is TRBV7-9; D perhaps matches TRBD2 (5 bases). V was pared by 5 bases and J by 2 bases, with 9 bases between. The germline gives CDR1 SEHNR, CDR2 FQNEAQ (reference sequence). The CDR3 totals 13 residues. The CDR3 DNA is TGTGCCAGCAGCCCGGGGTCACAAGAGACCCAGTACTTC. Protein product: CASSPGSQETQYF.

This sequence joins TRBV7-9 and TRBJ1-5; D is uncertain. The CDR3 has 14 amino acids. Per the germline V gene, CDR1 is SEHNR and CDR2 is FQNEAQ (reference sequence). Trimming pared 3 bases from V and 2 bases from J, leaving 8 bases between. The CDR3 protein is CASSLTDGNQPQHF. CDR3 nucleotide sequence: TGTGCCAGCAGCTTGACGGACGGCAATCAGCCCCAGCATTTT.

The chain uses TRBV10-1 and TRBJ2-1, with D possibly being TRBD2 (6 bases). CDR1 is WNHNN and CDR2 is SYGVQD in the germline V gene (reference sequence). V lost 2 bases and J lost 8, with 16 bases in between. The CDR3 is made up of 15 amino acids. The CDR3 loop reads CASSEAGRPWDEQFF. The CDR3 DNA reads as TGCGCCAGCAGTGAGGCGGGACGTCCTTGGGATGAGCAGTTCTTC.

The J gene is TRBJ2-1, the V gene TRBV27; 9 bases align to TRBD1. Germline values: CDR1 MNHEY, CDR2 SMNVEV (reference sequence). The V segment lost 5 bases and the J segment 7 bases; nucleotides outside the gene matches: 9. CDR3 length: 15 residues. CDR3 in DNA: TGTGCCAGCAGTACCCGGGACAGGGCCCCTAATGAGCAGTTCTTC. Translated: CASSTRDRAPNEQFF.

The gene calls are TRBV9 and TRBJ1-4, with a weak D call TRBD1 (6 bases). There are 14 residues in the CDR3. The germline V gene has CDR1 SGDLS and CDR2 YYNGEE. The V end was cut by 4 bases, the J end by 7 bases, with 14 bases between. The CDR3 DNA follows: TGTGCCAGCAGCCCCTACAGGGACGGTGAAAAACTGTTTTTT. Protein: CASSPYRDGEKLFF.

CDR3 sequence: CASSGSGTSPYEQYF. The CDR3 coding sequence is TGTGCCAGCAGCGGCTCCGGGACGTCTCCCTACGAGCAGTACTTC. This chain uses TRBV9 with TRBJ2-7; possibly TRBD1 or TRBD2 for D (5 bases each). The V gene lost 3 bases and the J gene lost 2 bases, with 15 bases spanning the gap. The CDR3 is 15 amino acids. Germline V gene lookup returns CDR1 SGDLS and CDR2 YYNGEE.

V usage is TRBV19 and J usage is TRBJ2-7, with 8 nucleotides matching TRBD1. CDR1 is LNHDA and CDR2 is SQIVND in the germline V gene (reference sequence). V dropped 2 bases and J dropped 3; count of bases not matched to a gene: 9. The CDR3 has 16 amino acids. The CDR3 here is CASSIWTGPDSYEQYF. Here the CDR3 DNA reads TGTGCCAGTAGTATATGGACAGGGCCGGACAGCTACGAGCAGTACTTC.

This clone was seen only once. V usage is TRBV2 and J usage is TRBJ1-5; no firm D call. The germline V gene encodes CDR1 SNHLY and CDR2 FYNNEI. The CDR3 consists of 12 residues. V was cut by 3 bases and J by 3 bases, with 3 bases left in between. CDR3 coding DNA: TGTGCCAGCAGTGACTACAATCAGCCCCAGCATTTT. Its translation is CASSDYNQPQHF.

V gene TRBV2 combines with J gene TRBJ2-7; no reliable D call. The germline V gene has CDR1 SNHLY and CDR2 FYNNEI. There are 13 residues in the CDR3. Trimming removed 6 bases from V and 1 base from J, with 10 bases in between. The CDR3 region is CASRPFSSYEQYF. The CDR3 DNA reads as TGTGCCAGCAGGCCCTTTAGTTCCTACGAGCAGTACTTC.

Worth noting for this clone: Other DNA variants within this sample encode the same CDR3. This sequence joins TRBV9 and TRBJ2-3; perhaps TRBD1 as D (6 bases). Per germline, CDR1 SGDLS and CDR2 YYNGEE. Trimming shortened V by 4 bases and J by 6 bases, and 12 bases separated the two germline ends. CDR3 length equals 13 residues. In nucleotides, the CDR3 is TGTGCCAGCAGCCCACCACAGGGCGATACGCAGTATTTT. This translates into CASSPPQGDTQYF.

This chain uses TRBV10-2 with TRBJ2-7; D is uncertain. Germline V gene data show CDR1 as WSHSY and CDR2 as SAAADI. Trimming removed 4 bases at V and 0 bases at J, with 10 bases between. The CDR3 extends over 14 amino acids. The CDR3: CASSGVGNSYEQYF. For the CDR3, the DNA is TGCGCCAGCAGTGGTGTCGGCAACTCCTACGAGCAGTACTTC.

This chain links TRBV7-2 with TRBJ2-1; D might be TRBD2 (5 bases). The CDR3 is 13 residues long. V was pared by 10 bases and J by 8 bases, with 18 bases between. The germline V gene encodes CDR1 SGHTA and CDR2 FQGNSA. In DNA, the CDR3 is TGTGCCACCGTCGGCGGGTCTTACCATGAGCAGTTCTTC. Residues: CATVGGSYHEQFF.

This clone was detected a few times. V is TRBV6-5 and J is TRBJ1-1; 9 bases are shared with TRBD1. Germline CDR1 and CDR2: MNHEY and SVGAGI. V was pared by 2 bases and J by 6 bases, with 4 bases of the junction left unmatched. The CDR3 is made up of 14 amino acids. The CDR3 loop is CASSYTGQGSEAFF. The DNA of the CDR3 is TGTGCCAGCAGTTACACGGGACAGGGCTCTGAAGCTTTCTTT.

The chain couples TRBV7-9 to TRBJ2-1, with TRBD2 matching 8 bases. The V gene end was trimmed by 4 bases and the J gene end by 0 bases; junction bases not matched to a gene: 11. Germline CDR1 is SEHNR and CDR2 is FQNEAQ (reference sequence). This CDR3 has 18 amino acids. The CDR3, as DNA: TGTGCCAGCAGCTCAAGACTAGCGCCCCTAGCCTCCTACAATGAGCAGTTCTTC. This sequence encodes CASSSRLAPLASYNEQFF. Combining the CDR3 with reference TRBV7-9 and TRBJ2-1 gives the whole variable domain DTGVSQNPRHKITKRGQNVTFRCDPISEHNRLYWYRQTLGQGPEFLTYFQNEAQLEKSRLLSDRFSAERPKGSFSTLEIQRTEQGDSAMYLCASSSRLAPLASYNEQFFGPGTRLTVL.

The chain recombines TRBV11-2 with TRBJ2-1; D is perhaps TRBD1 (6 bases). The CDR3 sequence is 13 residues long. Germline V CDR1 and CDR2: SGHAT, FQNNGV. Trimming cost V 5 bases and J 5 bases, with 10 bases left between them. The CDR3 sequence is CASSLGTNNEQFF. CDR3 sequence (DNA): TGTGCCAGCAGCCTGGGGACAAACAATGAGCAGTTCTTC.

The CDR3 loop reads CATSPTGRSYEQYF. The CDR3 DNA follows: TGTGCCACCTCGCCGACAGGGCGAAGTTACGAGCAGTACTTC. The chain is built from TRBV19 and TRBJ2-7, with 7 nucleotides matching TRBD1. The CDR3 contains 14 residues. CDR1 and CDR2 (germline): LNHDA, SQIVND (reference sequence). J gave up 4 bases and V 10 bases, and 13 bases lay outside the gene matches.

V and J are TRBV27 and TRBJ1-5; D unresolved. V lost 0 bases, J lost 6 bases, and 9 bases lay in between. In germline, CDR1 is MNHEY, CDR2 SMNVEV (reference sequence). The CDR3 length is 14 residues. The CDR3 loop is CASSLSFFGQPQHF. The CDR3 DNA reads TGTGCCAGCAGTTTATCCTTCTTCGGTCAGCCCCAGCATTTT.

V usage is TRBV4-2 and J usage is TRBJ2-1; 9 bases map to TRBD2. Germline loops: CDR1 LGHNA, CDR2 YNFKEQ. Trimming at V came to 0 bases and at J to 7 bases, leaving 7 bases not matched to a gene. CDR3 length: 16 amino acids. DNA for the CDR3: TGTGCCAGCAGCCAAGAGGGCGGGAGGGCCTGGAATGAGCAGTTCTTC. This encodes CASSQEGGRAWNEQFF.

The chain recombines TRBV5-1 with TRBJ2-3; 7 bases are a match to TRBD1. Trimming removed 4 bases from V and 3 bases from J; junction bases left unmatched: 14. Germline CDR1 SGHRS, CDR2 YFSETQ. CDR3 length: 17 residues. This CDR3 reads CASSASPGQFVTDTQYF. CDR3 nucleotides: TGCGCCAGCAGCGCTAGTCCGGGACAGTTTGTAACAGATACGCAGTATTTT.

The rearrangement uses TRBV7-8 and TRBJ1-1, with D hard to call. CDR1 is SGHVS and CDR2 is FQNEAQ in the germline V gene. Trimming left V 6 bases short and J 8 bases short, with 13 bases between. CDR3 length equals 12 residues. DNA of the CDR3: TGTGCCAGCAGTCTGGGCGGGTGGGAAGCTTTCTTT. Protein sequence: CASSLGGWEAFF.

V gene TRBV7-2 combines with J gene TRBJ1-5, with unresolved D. Trimming shortened V by 0 bases and J by 1 base, and 7 bases separated the two germline ends. This CDR3 is built from 15 residues. Germline values: CDR1 SGHTA, CDR2 FQGNSA. Here the CDR3 DNA reads TGTGCCAGCAGCTTAGCCGGCGGGAGCAATCAGCCCCAGCATTTT. Translation gives CASSLAGGSNQPQHF.